This TCR beta chain comes out of a study of siplizumab effects on memory and regulatory T cells. Study results and caveats: Naive T cells were seen as more diverse than memory cells and as major alloresponse contributors.

Clones were read by immunoSEQ multiplex PCR, and TCRdb kept only the in-frame ones, dropping some. This table has roughly 120,000 clones, approximately 92% appearing once. Remarks on this clone: Its antigen remains unidentified.

The receptor was derived from a human donor in good health. Specimen: CD4+ T cells sorted from blood.

The CDR3 reads CASSYGQAWEQYF. As DNA, the CDR3 is TGTGCCAGCAGTTACGGGCAGGCGTGGGAGCAGTACTTC. This chain connects TRBV6-5 to TRBJ2-7, with no clear D. Trimming removed 2 bases at V and 7 bases at J, with 12 bases between. CDR3 length: 13 amino acids. Germline V gene sequence: CDR1 MNHEY, CDR2 SVGAGI.